This T cell receptor beta chain is drawn from a study of molecular identifiers for immune sequencing clone quantification. Study observations and caveats: Clonotypes surpassing 20 RNA copies contained over 97% of effector molecules, versus under 1% in naive cells.

Preparation of the bulk TCR libraries relied on previously described methods and listed TCR primers. MiXCR, applied by TCRdb to the PCR reads, yields one record per CDR3 protein. This sample carries about 65,000 distinct CDR3 sequences, around 17% of them seen once, and the ten largest clones take around 1.6%. This clonotype was recorded at least ten times. What it recognizes is unknown. The receptor was derived from a human donor in good health. Some libraries in this study had Jurkat cell RNA spiked in. Sequencing was done on a sample of naive CD8+ T cells from blood, with Jurkat cell RNA spiked in. The sample's subset: FACS-sorted CD8+CD4-CCR7+CD45RA+ naive T cells.

CDR3 loop: CASSLGVGPQHF. CDR3 coding DNA: TGTGCCAGCAGCTTAGGTGTCGGGCCCCAGCATTTT. This sequence joins TRBV13 and TRBJ1-5; D not resolved. CDR3 length equals 12 residues. Germline V gives CDR1 PRHDT, CDR2 FYEKMQ (reference sequence). Trimming stripped 0 bases from V and 9 bases from J, with 6 bases between.